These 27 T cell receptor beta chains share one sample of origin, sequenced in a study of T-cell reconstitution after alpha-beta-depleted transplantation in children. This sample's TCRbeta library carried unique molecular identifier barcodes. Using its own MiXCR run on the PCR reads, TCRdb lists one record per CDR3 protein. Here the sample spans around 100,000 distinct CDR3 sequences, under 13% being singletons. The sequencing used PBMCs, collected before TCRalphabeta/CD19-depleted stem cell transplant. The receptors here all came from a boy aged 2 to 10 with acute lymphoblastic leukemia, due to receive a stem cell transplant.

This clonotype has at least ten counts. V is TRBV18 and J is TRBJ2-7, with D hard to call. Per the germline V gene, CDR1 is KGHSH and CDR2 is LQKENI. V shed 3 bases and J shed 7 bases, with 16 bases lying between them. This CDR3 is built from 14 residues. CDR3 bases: TGTGCCAGCTCACCCTTAGGGAAGTCGCATGAGCAGTACTTC. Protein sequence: CASSPLGKSHEQYF.

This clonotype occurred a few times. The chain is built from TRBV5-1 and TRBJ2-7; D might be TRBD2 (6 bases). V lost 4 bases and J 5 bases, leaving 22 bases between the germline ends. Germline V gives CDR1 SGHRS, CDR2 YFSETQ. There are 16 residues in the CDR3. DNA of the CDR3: TGCGCCAGCAGCCCGGGGGTCGGGACTCGGGTGGACGAGCAGTACTTC. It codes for CASSPGVGTRVDEQYF.

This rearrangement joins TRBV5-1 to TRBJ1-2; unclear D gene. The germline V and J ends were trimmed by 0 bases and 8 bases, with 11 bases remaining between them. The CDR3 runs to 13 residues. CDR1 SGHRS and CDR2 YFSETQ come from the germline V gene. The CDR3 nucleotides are TGCGCCAGCAGCTTGGATGGTCGGAGCGGCTACACCTTC. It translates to CASSLDGRSGYTF.

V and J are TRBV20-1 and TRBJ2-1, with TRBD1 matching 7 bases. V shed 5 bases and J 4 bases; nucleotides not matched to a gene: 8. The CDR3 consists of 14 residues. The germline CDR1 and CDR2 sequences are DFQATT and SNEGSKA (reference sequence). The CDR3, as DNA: TGCAGTGCTCCGCCAGACAGGGATTACAATGAGCAGTTCTTC. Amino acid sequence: CSAPPDRDYNEQFF.

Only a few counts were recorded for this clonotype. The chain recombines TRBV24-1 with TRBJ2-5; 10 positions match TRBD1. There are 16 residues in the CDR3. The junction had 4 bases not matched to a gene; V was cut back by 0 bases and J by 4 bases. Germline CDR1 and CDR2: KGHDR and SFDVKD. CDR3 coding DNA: TGTGCCACCAGTGATTTGGCGGGGACAGGGGTAGAGACCCAGTACTTC. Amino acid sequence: CATSDLAGTGVETQYF.

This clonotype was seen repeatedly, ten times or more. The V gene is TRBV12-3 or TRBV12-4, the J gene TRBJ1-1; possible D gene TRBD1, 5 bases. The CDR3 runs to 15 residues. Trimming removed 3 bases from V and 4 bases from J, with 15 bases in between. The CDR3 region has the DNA TGTGCCAGCAGTTTCCGGGACGGAGGAAGCACTGAAGCTTTCTTT. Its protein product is CASSFRDGGSTEAFF.

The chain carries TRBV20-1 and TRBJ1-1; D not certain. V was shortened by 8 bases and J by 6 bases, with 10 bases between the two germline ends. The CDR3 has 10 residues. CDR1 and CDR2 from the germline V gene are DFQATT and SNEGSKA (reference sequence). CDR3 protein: CSTGQAEAFF. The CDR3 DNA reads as TGCAGTACCGGCCAAGCTGAAGCTTTCTTT.

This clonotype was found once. CDR3 bases: TGTGCCACCGGGACAGCCTACGAGCAGTACTTC. It translates to CATGTAYEQYF. The chain has TRBV30 and TRBJ2-7; 7 bases match TRBD1. This CDR3 contains 11 residues. Looked up from germline, CDR1 is GTSNPN and CDR2 is SVGIG (reference sequence). V trimming: 8 bases; J trimming: 2 bases; junction bases outside the gene matches: 3.

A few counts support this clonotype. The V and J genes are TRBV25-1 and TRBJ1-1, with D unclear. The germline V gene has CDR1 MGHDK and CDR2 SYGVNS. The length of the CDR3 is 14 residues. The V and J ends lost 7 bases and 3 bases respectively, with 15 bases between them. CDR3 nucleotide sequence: TGTGCCAGCAAAACGAGCCTCCTGGACACTGAAGCTTTCTTT. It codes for CASKTSLLDTEAFF.

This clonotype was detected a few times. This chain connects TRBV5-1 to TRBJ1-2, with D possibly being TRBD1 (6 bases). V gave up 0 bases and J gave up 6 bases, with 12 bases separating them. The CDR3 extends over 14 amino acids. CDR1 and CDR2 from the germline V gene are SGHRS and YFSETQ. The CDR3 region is CASSLVRGADGYTF. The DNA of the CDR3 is TGCGCCAGCAGCTTGGTGCGGGGGGCGGATGGCTACACCTTC.

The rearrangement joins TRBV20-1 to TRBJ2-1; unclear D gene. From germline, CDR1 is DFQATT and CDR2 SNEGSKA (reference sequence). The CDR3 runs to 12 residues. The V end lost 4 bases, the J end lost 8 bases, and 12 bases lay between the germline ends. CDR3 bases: TGCAGTGCTATGCAGGTGATTGATGAGCAGTTCTTC. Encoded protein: CSAMQVIDEQFF.

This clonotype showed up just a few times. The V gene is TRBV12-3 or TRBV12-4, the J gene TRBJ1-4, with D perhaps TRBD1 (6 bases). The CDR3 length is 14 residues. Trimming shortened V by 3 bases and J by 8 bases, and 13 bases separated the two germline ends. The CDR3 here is CASSLAGAGEKLFF. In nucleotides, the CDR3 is TGTGCCAGCAGTTTGGCGGGGGCTGGCGAAAAACTGTTTTTT.

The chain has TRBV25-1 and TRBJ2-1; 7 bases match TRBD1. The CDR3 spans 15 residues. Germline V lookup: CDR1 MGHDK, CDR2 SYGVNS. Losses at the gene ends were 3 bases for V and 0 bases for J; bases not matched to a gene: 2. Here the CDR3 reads CASSEPGGSYNEQFF. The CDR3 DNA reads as TGTGCCAGCAGTGAGCCAGGGGGCTCCTACAATGAGCAGTTCTTC.

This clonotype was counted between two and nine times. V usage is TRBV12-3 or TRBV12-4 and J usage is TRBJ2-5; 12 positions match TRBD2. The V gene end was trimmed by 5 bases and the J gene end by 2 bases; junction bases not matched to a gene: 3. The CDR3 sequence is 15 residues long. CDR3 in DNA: TGTGCCAGCAGTCACCTAGCGGGAGGGCAAGAGACCCAGTACTTC. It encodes CASSHLAGGQETQYF.

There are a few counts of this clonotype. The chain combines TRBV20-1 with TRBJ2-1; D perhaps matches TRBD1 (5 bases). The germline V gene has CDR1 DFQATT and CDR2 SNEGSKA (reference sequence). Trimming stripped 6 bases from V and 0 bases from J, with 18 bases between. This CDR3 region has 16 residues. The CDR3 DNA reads TGCAGTGCGCCGAACGCAGGGTCGAGCTCCTACAATGAGCAGTTCTTC. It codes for CSAPNAGSSSYNEQFF.

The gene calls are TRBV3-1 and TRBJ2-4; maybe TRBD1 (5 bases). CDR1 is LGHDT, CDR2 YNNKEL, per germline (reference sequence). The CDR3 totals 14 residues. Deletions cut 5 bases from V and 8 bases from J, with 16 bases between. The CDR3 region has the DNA TGTGCCAGCAGCTACAAGGGGCTAGATTACATTCAGTACTTC. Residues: CASSYKGLDYIQYF.

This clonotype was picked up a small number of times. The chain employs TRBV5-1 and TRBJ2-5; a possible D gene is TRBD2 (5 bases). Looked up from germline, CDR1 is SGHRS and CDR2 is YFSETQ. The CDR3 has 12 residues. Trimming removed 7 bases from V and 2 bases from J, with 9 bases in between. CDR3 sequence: CASRGLQETQYF. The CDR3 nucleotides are TGCGCCAGCCGAGGACTGCAAGAGACCCAGTACTTC.

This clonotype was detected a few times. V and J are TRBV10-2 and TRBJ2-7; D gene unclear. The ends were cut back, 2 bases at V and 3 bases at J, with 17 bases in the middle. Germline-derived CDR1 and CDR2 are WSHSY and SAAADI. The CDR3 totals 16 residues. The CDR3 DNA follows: TGCGCCAGCAGTGAGCCAAGAATTGGCGCCAGCTACGAGCAGTACTTC. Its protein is CASSEPRIGASYEQYF.

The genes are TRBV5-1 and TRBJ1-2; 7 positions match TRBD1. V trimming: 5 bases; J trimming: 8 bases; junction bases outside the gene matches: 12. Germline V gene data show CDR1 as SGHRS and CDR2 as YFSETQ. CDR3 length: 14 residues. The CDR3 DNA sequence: TGCGCCAGCAGTAAACTCCAAACAGGGGAAGGCTACACCTTC. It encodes CASSKLQTGEGYTF.

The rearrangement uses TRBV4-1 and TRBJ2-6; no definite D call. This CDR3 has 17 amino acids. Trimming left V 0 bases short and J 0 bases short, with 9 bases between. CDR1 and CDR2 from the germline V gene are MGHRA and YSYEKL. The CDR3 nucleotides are TGCGCCAGCAGCCAAGATGTGTATGGCTCTGGGGCCAACGTCCTGACTTTC. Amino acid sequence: CASSQDVYGSGANVLTF.

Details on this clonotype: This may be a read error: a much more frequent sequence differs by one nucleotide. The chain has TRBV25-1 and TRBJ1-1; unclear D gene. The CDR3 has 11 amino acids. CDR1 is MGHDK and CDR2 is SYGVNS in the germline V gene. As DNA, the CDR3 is TGTGCCAGCAGGATGAACACTGAACCTTTCTTT. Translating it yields CASRMNTEPFF.

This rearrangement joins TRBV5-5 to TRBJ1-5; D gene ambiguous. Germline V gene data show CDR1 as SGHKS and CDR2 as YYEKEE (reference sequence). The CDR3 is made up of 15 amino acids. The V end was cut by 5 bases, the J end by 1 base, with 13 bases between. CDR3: CASSPVGGSNQPQHF. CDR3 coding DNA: TGTGCCAGCAGTCCGGTAGGAGGGAGCAATCAGCCCCAGCATTTT.

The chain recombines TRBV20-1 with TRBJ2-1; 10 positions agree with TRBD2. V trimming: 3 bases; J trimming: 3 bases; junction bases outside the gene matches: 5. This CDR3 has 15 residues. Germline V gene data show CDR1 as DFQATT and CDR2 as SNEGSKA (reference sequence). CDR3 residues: CSARVRTSGYNEQFF. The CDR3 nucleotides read TGCAGTGCTAGGGTCCGGACTAGCGGCTACAATGAGCAGTTCTTC.

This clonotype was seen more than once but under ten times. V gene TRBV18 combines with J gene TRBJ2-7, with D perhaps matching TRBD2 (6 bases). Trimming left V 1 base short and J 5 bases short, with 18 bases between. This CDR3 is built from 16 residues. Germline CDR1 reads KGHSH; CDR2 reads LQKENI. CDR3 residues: CASSPRGPGSQDEQYF. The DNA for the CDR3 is TGTGCCAGCTCACCACGCGGACCCGGGAGTCAAGACGAGCAGTACTTC.

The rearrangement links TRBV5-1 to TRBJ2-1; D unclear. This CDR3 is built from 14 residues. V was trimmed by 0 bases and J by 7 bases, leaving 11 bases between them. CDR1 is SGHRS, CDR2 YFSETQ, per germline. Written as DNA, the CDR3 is TGCGCCAGCAGCTTGGATAACCCGGCGAATGAGCAGTTCTTC. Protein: CASSLDNPANEQFF.

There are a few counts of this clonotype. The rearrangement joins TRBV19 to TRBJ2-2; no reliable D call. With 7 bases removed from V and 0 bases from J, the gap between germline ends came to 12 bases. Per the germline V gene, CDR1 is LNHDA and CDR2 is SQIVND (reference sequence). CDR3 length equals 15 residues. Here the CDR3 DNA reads TGTGCCAGTACTTTGAAGACTCCGAACACCGGGGAGCTGTTTTTT. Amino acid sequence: CASTLKTPNTGELFF.

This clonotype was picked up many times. In DNA form, the CDR3 reads TGTGCCAGCTCACCCCCTCCTGCTGCGAACACCGGGGAGCTGTTTTTT. Amino acids: CASSPPPAANTGELFF. V gene TRBV18 combines with J gene TRBJ2-2; no clear D. This CDR3 spans 16 amino acids. Germline-derived CDR1 and CDR2 are KGHSH and LQKENI. V was clipped by 3 bases and J by 0 bases, with 11 bases between them.